The TCR beta chain described here comes from a study of blood T cells in healthy people across ages. Overall study: Capture by template switching was about one barcoded beta molecule per two T cells. Whole-study results and caveats: Total diversity from one million sequenced T cells was likely underestimated. PBMC samples, being unsorted, prevented any conclusive comparison of naive and antigen-experienced cells.

CDR1 and CDR2 (germline): KGHSH, LQKENI. V lost 6 bases and J lost 2; bases outside the gene matches: 7. The CDR3 contains 15 residues. Using a J-beta primer mix together with a sample-barcoded 5' primer, a second PCR was run for roughly 7 to 12 cycles. With 12 random nucleotides, a template-switch adaptor tagged each individual cDNA molecule. MiXCR, applied by TCRdb to the 5' RACE reads, yields one record per CDR3 protein. There are around 850,000 distinct CDR3 sequences in the sample; around 36% occur only once, and 10% to 15% lies in the top ten. This clonotype was observed once. Antigen: not known.

The genes are TRBV18 and TRBJ2-3; TRBD1 aligns across 8 bases. The sequence derives from a man between 18 and 35 years old in good health. Sequencing was performed on blood. The CDR3 loop reads CASSSGQGYTDTQYF. The CDR3 DNA reads as TGTGCCAGCTCGTCCGGACAGGGCTACACAGATACGCAGTATTTT.